This note documents a single T cell receptor beta chain sequence. This record belongs to a study of PD-L1 blockade in urothelial cancer. In the study overall: Patients previously received 0 to 3 chemotherapy regimens. Blood analysis occurred 3 weeks (second dose) and 6 weeks after treatment start.

The V gene lost 1 base and the J gene lost 8 bases, with 8 bases spanning the gap. Germline V gene data show CDR1 as SGHVS and CDR2 as FQNEAQ. This CDR3 is 12 amino acids long. The protocol was immunoSEQ multiplex PCR, while the TCRdb copy is restricted to in-frame clones and leaves out a portion. The table includes 40,000 or so clones, 81% detected once. The chain joins TRBV7-8 to TRBJ1-1; D might be TRBD1 (5 bases). The sequences come from PBMCs, collected around atezolizumab (anti-PD-L1) treatment. The source is a man between 65 and 80 years old with urothelial cancer. The CDR3 coding sequence is TGTGCCAGCAGCTTAGTGCAGGGCGAAGCTTTCTTT. Protein product: CASSLVQGEAFF.